This TCR beta chain was captured by sequencing in a study of T-cell memory formation after mild COVID-19. One entry per CDR3 protein results from TCRdb running MiXCR on the 5' RACE reads. The table shows 550,000 to 600,000 distinct CDR3 sequences, with less than 25% occurring only once. This CDR3 region has 16 residues. Trimming removed 3 bases at V and 0 bases at J, with 13 bases between. CDR1 and CDR2 from the germline V gene are SGHRS and YFSETQ. The genes are TRBV5-1 and TRBJ1-5; D gene uncertain. Input material: PBMCs or a T cell subset sorted from them (not recorded which). This clonotype was sampled from an adult woman who had mild COVID-19 (a few samples of this study predate the infection). Cell type and time point are not known. The CDR3 DNA sequence: TGCGCCAGCAGCTCCCACTCACAGTTTAGCAATCAGCCCCAGCATTTT. Protein product: CASSSHSQFSNQPQHF. Based on the CDR3 plus reference TRBV5-1 and TRBJ1-5, the full variable domain is KAGVTQTPRYLIKTRGQQVTLSCSPISGHRSVSWYQQTPGQGLQFLFEYFSETQRNKGNFPGRFSGRQFSNSRSEMNVSTLELGDSALYLCASSSHSQFSNQPQHFGDGTRLSIL.